This T cell receptor beta chain came from a study of CD8 T cells in ankylosing spondylitis (dated by TCRdb to 2017 to 2019). Regarding the complete study: T cell receptor beta repertoires were profiled in healthy donors and ankylosing spondylitis patients so that disease-linked TCR variants could be found. The full study cohort was made up of 25 ankylosing spondylitis patients and about a hundred healthy donors. Peripheral blood was sampled, and synovial fluid was also collected from ankylosing spondylitis patients. The investigation overall reported the following: Blood from ankylosing spondylitis patients appeared to be characterized by a TCR beta motif composed of several highly homologous amino acid variants. Some of the motif variants had been reported before in the synovial fluid and blood of reactive arthritis patients, a finding that suggests common disease-initiation mechanisms. Significant enrichment of the disease-linked clones was reported in matched synovial fluid samples from ankylosing spondylitis patients. In peripheral blood, the disease-linked clones were found at relatively low frequencies and had a CD8+ phenotype.

CDR1 and CDR2 were assigned from the germline V gene as LGHNA and YNFKEQ. Inclusive of the bounding cysteine and phenylalanine, the CDR3 is 14 residues long. Only the CDR3 part of the read is kept: 42 bases, read in frame from the first base. The germline V end is reduced by 4 bases and the J end by 3 bases; junction bases left unmatched: 4. This clonotype showed up just a few times. Its antigen is not yet known. Base qualities are not recorded, but no much larger clone differs from it by a single base. Data came from an Illumina HiSeq 2500. Quantitative 5'-RACE with molecular barcodes was the method used to prepare the TCR beta libraries. Processing in the source paper ran as follows. A new computational method based on a probabilistic model of VDJ rearrangement was used to identify disease-linked TCR variants. TCRdb redid the processing of the public reads, applying fastp at Q25 and MiXCR, and retained in-frame beta chains. Rows with one shared CDR3 protein collapse into an entry with the most common genes and DNA. The V and J calls and clone size are TCRdb's, not the authors'. In this sample the table shows 350,000 or so distinct CDR3 sequences, roughly 15% of which occur a single time. Approximately 1% of the sample is taken by the ten largest.

Sequencing used blood, either unsorted or a sorted T cell fraction (not recorded which). The source is a male donor with ankylosing spondylitis or in good health (not recorded which). The rearrangement combines TRBV4-2 with TRBJ2-5, with 8 junctional bases fitting TRBD2. The CDR3: CASSPSGGEETQYF. The DNA is TGTGCCAGCAGCCCTTCGGGGGGGGAAGAGACCCAGTACTTC.